The rows below give T cell receptor beta chains drawn from one sample of a study of human T cells and chemical hapten exposure. Using its own MiXCR run on the RACE reads, TCRdb lists one record per CDR3 protein. This sample has a few hundred thousand distinct CDR3 sequences, with approximately 5.8% found just once. This sample comprised whole blood, obtained in connection with sensitization to the hapten diphenylcyclopropenone (DPC). These receptors came from a woman aged 18-30 years with alopecia areata. Some clones in this sample may be carry-over from other donors' samples. CDR3s include the opening cysteine and the closing phenylalanine or tryptophan. The D gene is left open where the match is weak. The size entry is marked missing in some rows and otherwise reads once, few, many or a size class.

clone_size: many
d_call: NA
v_call: TRBV27
j_call: TRBJ1-1
cdr3_nt: TGTGCCAGCAGTTTATTCCTGAGTTGGGGGACTGAAGCTTTCTTT
cdr3_aa: CASSLFLSWGTEAFF

clone_size: NA
d_call: NA
v_call: TRBV6-1
j_call: TRBJ1-5
cdr3_nt: TGTGCCAGCAGTGAAAATTACGGGGCGCATCAGCCCCAGCATTTT
cdr3_aa: CASSENYGAHQPQHF

clone_size: few
d_call: NA
v_call: TRBV7-2
j_call: TRBJ1-5
cdr3_nt: TGTGCCAGCAGTTCGCTCAGTGGATCTGATCCCCAGCATTTT
cdr3_aa: CASSSLSGSDPQHF

clone_size: NA
d_call: TRBD2
v_call: TRBV3-1
j_call: TRBJ2-3
cdr3_nt: TGTGCCAGCAGCCCTAGCGGGGGGGCGGATACGCAGTATTTT
cdr3_aa: CASSPSGGADTQYF

clone_size: few
d_call: NA
v_call: TRBV6-5
j_call: TRBJ2-1
cdr3_nt: TGTGCCAGCAGTTATGTAACCCTATCCTACAATGAGCAGTTCTTC
cdr3_aa: CASSYVTLSYNEQFF

clone_size: many
d_call: TRBD1
v_call: TRBV12-3/TRBV12-4
j_call: TRBJ1-1
cdr3_nt: TGTGCCAGCAAAGACAGGGAGAACACTGAAGCTTTCTTT
cdr3_aa: CASKDRENTEAFF

clone_size: NA
d_call: TRBD2
v_call: TRBV19
j_call: TRBJ2-1
cdr3_nt: TGTGCCAGTAAATCGACTAGCGGGGGGGACAATGAGCAGTTCTTC
cdr3_aa: CASKSTSGGDNEQFF

clone_size: many
d_call: NA
v_call: TRBV12-3/TRBV12-4
j_call: TRBJ1-1
cdr3_nt: TGTGCCAGCAGTTTAGCGCATAGGCCCGGAGCTTTCTTT
cdr3_aa: CASSLAHRPGAFF

clone_size: NA
d_call: NA
v_call: TRBV11-2
j_call: TRBJ2-1
cdr3_nt: TGTGCCAGCCGTTCCCTAGTCCAGCGGAGCTCCTACAATGAGCAGTTCTTC
cdr3_aa: CASRSLVQRSSYNEQFF

clone_size: few
d_call: NA
v_call: TRBV7-9
j_call: TRBJ1-1
cdr3_nt: TGTGCCAGCAGCCCACGTGGTGCGGCGGGGACTGAAGCTTTCTTT
cdr3_aa: CASSPRGAAGTEAFF

clone_size: many
d_call: TRBD1
v_call: TRBV24-1
j_call: TRBJ2-6
cdr3_nt: TGTGCCACCAGTGGTGGACAGGGAGTGAGCTCTGGGGCCAACGTCCTGACTTTC
cdr3_aa: CATSGGQGVSSGANVLTF

clone_size: NA
d_call: NA
v_call: TRBV19
j_call: TRBJ1-1
cdr3_nt: TGTGCCAGTAGTGGAGAGTTGGGCCTTAGGAAGGCTGAAGCTTTCTTT
cdr3_aa: CASSGELGLRKAEAFF

clone_size: few
d_call: NA
v_call: TRBV3-1
j_call: TRBJ2-1
cdr3_nt: TGTGCCAGCAGCCAATTGCCCCAAAACTCCTACAATGAGCAGTTCTTC
cdr3_aa: CASSQLPQNSYNEQFF

clone_size: many
d_call: NA
v_call: TRBV5-1
j_call: TRBJ1-1
cdr3_nt: TGCGCCAGCAGCTTTCGCAGGGTCGATGGAGGGGACACTGAAGCTTTCTTT
cdr3_aa: CASSFRRVDGGDTEAFF

clone_size: many
d_call: NA
v_call: TRBV2
j_call: TRBJ2-7
cdr3_nt: TGTGCCAGCATAGAATCAGGGGACGAGCAGTACTTC
cdr3_aa: CASIESGDEQYF

clone_size: few
d_call: NA
v_call: TRBV4-3
j_call: TRBJ1-5
cdr3_nt: TGCGCCAGCAGCCAAGTTGTGGGAGTCCAGCCCCAGCATTTT
cdr3_aa: CASSQVVGVQPQHF

clone_size: few
d_call: TRBD2
v_call: TRBV7-3
j_call: TRBJ2-3
cdr3_nt: TGTGCCAGCAGCTCCGTAGCGGGGGGGCCGACAGATACGCAGTATTTT
cdr3_aa: CASSSVAGGPTDTQYF

clone_size: NA
d_call: TRBD2
v_call: TRBV11-1
j_call: TRBJ2-7
cdr3_nt: TGTGCCAGCAGCTCCCGACTAGCGGGGGGACACTACGAGCAGTACTTC
cdr3_aa: CASSSRLAGGHYEQYF

clone_size: few
d_call: TRBD1
v_call: TRBV20-1
j_call: TRBJ2-1
cdr3_nt: TGCAGTGTTCGGGGACAGGGGGCATATGAGCAGTTCTTC
cdr3_aa: CSVRGQGAYEQFF

clone_size: NA
d_call: NA
v_call: TRBV4-1
j_call: TRBJ1-5
cdr3_nt: TGCGCCAGCAGCCAACTGTACGACTATAATCAGCCCCAGCATTTT
cdr3_aa: CASSQLYDYNQPQHF

clone_size: NA
d_call: TRBD1
v_call: TRBV6-6
j_call: TRBJ1-5
cdr3_nt: TGTGCCAGCAGCAGAGGACAGGGGTTTCAGCCCCAGCATTTT
cdr3_aa: CASSRGQGFQPQHF

clone_size: NA
d_call: TRBD1
v_call: TRBV6-6
j_call: TRBJ2-6
cdr3_nt: TGTGCCAGCAGTAGACAGGGCCCTGGGGCCAACGTCCTGACTTTC
cdr3_aa: CASSRQGPGANVLTF

clone_size: NA
d_call: TRBD2
v_call: TRBV9
j_call: TRBJ2-3
cdr3_nt: TGTGCCAGCAGCCTATCAGGCGGGGGGCGGACAGATACGCAGTATTTT
cdr3_aa: CASSLSGGGRTDTQYF

clone_size: many
d_call: NA
v_call: TRBV28
j_call: TRBJ1-4
cdr3_nt: TGTGCCAGCAGTTTCGGGGGTACAACTAATGAAAAACTGTTTTTT
cdr3_aa: CASSFGGTTNEKLFF

clone_size: few
d_call: NA
v_call: TRBV27
j_call: TRBJ1-1
cdr3_nt: TGTGCCAGCAGTTTAAGTGGGCCGTACAACACTGAAGCTTTCTTT
cdr3_aa: CASSLSGPYNTEAFF

clone_size: NA
d_call: TRBD1
v_call: TRBV6-5
j_call: TRBJ1-6
cdr3_nt: TGTGCCAGCAGTACTAACAGGGGCGGGAATTCACCCCTCCACTTT
cdr3_aa: CASSTNRGGNSPLHF

clone_size: few
d_call: TRBD1
v_call: TRBV7-3
j_call: TRBJ2-2
cdr3_nt: TGTGCCAGCAGCTTAACACAGGGGTTGGCCGGGGAGCTGTTTTTT
cdr3_aa: CASSLTQGLAGELFF

clone_size: few
d_call: NA
v_call: TRBV27
j_call: TRBJ1-5
cdr3_nt: TGTGCCAGCAGCAGAATCGGGGACAATCAGCCCCAGCATTTT
cdr3_aa: CASSRIGDNQPQHF

clone_size: few
d_call: TRBD1
v_call: TRBV12-3/TRBV12-4
j_call: TRBJ1-1
cdr3_nt: TGTGCCAGCAGGACTTCCGGGACAGTGAGGGAAGCTTTCTTT
cdr3_aa: CASRTSGTVREAFF

clone_size: few
d_call: NA
v_call: TRBV12-5
j_call: TRBJ1-1
cdr3_nt: TGTGCTAGTGGTTTGGTAACTTCGGGGAACACTGAAGCTTTCTTT
cdr3_aa: CASGLVTSGNTEAFF

clone_size: many
d_call: NA
v_call: TRBV29-1
j_call: TRBJ1-1
cdr3_nt: TGCAGCGTTGTAGGGCGCCTGAACACTGAAGCTTTCTTT
cdr3_aa: CSVVGRLNTEAFF

clone_size: NA
d_call: TRBD1
v_call: TRBV27
j_call: TRBJ2-7
cdr3_nt: TGTGCCAGCAGTACCCGGGACAGAAGAAACGAGCAGTACTTC
cdr3_aa: CASSTRDRRNEQYF

clone_size: NA
d_call: TRBD1
v_call: TRBV7-2
j_call: TRBJ2-5
cdr3_nt: TGTGCCAGCAGCGGACAGGGCATGGAGACCCAGTACTTC
cdr3_aa: CASSGQGMETQYF

clone_size: NA
d_call: TRBD1
v_call: TRBV10-3
j_call: TRBJ1-2
cdr3_nt: TGTGCCATCAGTGATGGGTACAGGGGGTCTTATGGCTACACCTTC
cdr3_aa: CAISDGYRGSYGYTF

clone_size: NA
d_call: NA
v_call: TRBV6-5
j_call: TRBJ1-1
cdr3_nt: TGTGCCAGCAGTTCCCTGATGGGACAACCGAACACTGAAGCTTTCTTT
cdr3_aa: CASSSLMGQPNTEAFF

clone_size: few
d_call: NA
v_call: TRBV15
j_call: TRBJ2-7
cdr3_nt: TGTGCCACCAGCAGAGAAGAGTTGGGCAGTTACGAGCAGTACTTC
cdr3_aa: CATSREELGSYEQYF

clone_size: few
d_call: NA
v_call: TRBV7-9
j_call: TRBJ2-3
cdr3_nt: TGTGCCAGCAGCTTAGGAGTGGGGACTAGCACAGATACGCAGTATTTT
cdr3_aa: CASSLGVGTSTDTQYF

clone_size: many
d_call: TRBD2
v_call: TRBV7-6
j_call: TRBJ2-1
cdr3_nt: TGTGCCAGCAGCTTACCTAGCGGGGGGTATGATGAGCAGTTCTTC
cdr3_aa: CASSLPSGGYDEQFF

clone_size: many
d_call: NA
v_call: TRBV10-3
j_call: TRBJ2-4
cdr3_nt: TGTGCCATCAGTGAGTCCCTCAAAAACATTCAGTACTTC
cdr3_aa: CAISESLKNIQYF

clone_size: few
d_call: NA
v_call: TRBV6-5
j_call: TRBJ1-3
cdr3_nt: TGTGCCAGCAGTTACTCGATACAGCTAGCTTCTGGAAACACCATATATTTT
cdr3_aa: CASSYSIQLASGNTIYF

clone_size: many
d_call: TRBD1
v_call: TRBV5-1
j_call: TRBJ2-7
cdr3_nt: TGCGCCAGCAGCACGCCGGGACAGGGGCCCTACGAGCAGTACTTC
cdr3_aa: CASSTPGQGPYEQYF

clone_size: many
d_call: NA
v_call: TRBV12-3/TRBV12-4
j_call: TRBJ1-1
cdr3_nt: TGTGCCAGCAGCCCTCGTCCGAACAGGATGAACACTGAAGCTTTCTTT
cdr3_aa: CASSPRPNRMNTEAFF

clone_size: NA
d_call: NA
v_call: TRBV7-9
j_call: TRBJ2-6
cdr3_nt: TGTGCCAGCAGCACCAGGGGTGCATACCCTGGGGCCAACGTCCTGACTTTC
cdr3_aa: CASSTRGAYPGANVLTF

clone_size: few
d_call: TRBD2
v_call: TRBV20-1
j_call: TRBJ2-3
cdr3_nt: TGCAGTGCTAGGGCCCTCCTAGCGGGGGAGACCACAGATACGCAGTATTTT
cdr3_aa: CSARALLAGETTDTQYF

clone_size: many
d_call: NA
v_call: TRBV6-5
j_call: TRBJ1-1
cdr3_nt: TGTGCCAGCATCCAGGGCAGGGGAACTGAAGCTTTCTTT
cdr3_aa: CASIQGRGTEAFF

clone_size: few
d_call: TRBD1
v_call: TRBV12-3/TRBV12-4
j_call: TRBJ2-6
cdr3_nt: TGTGCCAGCAGACGCCCCCGGCGACAGGGGCTCCGTCGGCTCGGGGGGGCCAACGTCCTGACTTTC
cdr3_aa: CASRRPRRQGLRRLGGANVLTF

clone_size: many
d_call: TRBD1
v_call: TRBV7-9
j_call: TRBJ1-5
cdr3_nt: TGTGCCAGCAGCGGGGGACAGGGGTATAGCAATCAGCCCCAGCATTTT
cdr3_aa: CASSGGQGYSNQPQHF

clone_size: NA
d_call: TRBD1
v_call: TRBV5-1
j_call: TRBJ2-1
cdr3_nt: TGCGCCAGCAGCCCCGAGGACAGGCTAGTTTTGATCTTC
cdr3_aa: CASSPEDRLVLIF